The rows below give T cell receptor beta chains drawn from one sample of a study of early T cells in non-severe SARS-CoV-2 infection. From the 5' RACE reads, TCRdb called clonotypes with MiXCR, one entry per CDR3 protein. Of some 57,000 distinct CDR3 sequences detected, 10% to 15% appear once; the ten largest clones hold approximately 4.8%. Sequencing used whole blood. All receptors derive from an adult who was a healthcare worker with PCR-confirmed SARS-CoV-2 infection or an uninfected control (not recorded which). The CDR3 runs from the conserved cysteine through the conserved F or W. D genes are given only for firm matches. Clone size is stated in some rows and not others, as once, few, many or a class when expanded.

V gene: TRBV5-1
J gene: TRBJ2-1
clone size: .
D gene: TRBD1
CDR3 DNA: TGCGCCAGCAGCTCCCGTGGGGACAGGTTAGATGAGCAGTTCTTC
CDR3 protein: CASSSRGDRLDEQFF

V gene: TRBV5-5
J gene: TRBJ2-7
clone size: many
D gene: .
CDR3 DNA: TGTGCCAGCAGCTCATACAGGGTTAGCGAGCAGTACTTC
CDR3 protein: CASSSYRVSEQYF

V gene: TRBV2
J gene: TRBJ2-3
clone size: .
D gene: .
CDR3 DNA: TGTGCCAGCCAAGTTCAGGCCTTCACAGATACGCAGTATTTT
CDR3 protein: CASQVQAFTDTQYF

V gene: TRBV29-1
J gene: TRBJ2-1
clone size: few
D gene: .
CDR3 DNA: TGCAGCGGACGGGCGCCCAATGAGCAGTTCTTC
CDR3 protein: CSGRAPNEQFF

V gene: TRBV5-5
J gene: TRBJ1-1
clone size: few
D gene: .
CDR3 DNA: TGTGCCAGCAGCTTGTACACAGGGAGGAGCGGCACTGAAGCTTTCTTT
CDR3 protein: CASSLYTGRSGTEAFF

V gene: TRBV19
J gene: TRBJ2-1
clone size: .
D gene: .
CDR3 DNA: TGTGCCAGTAGTACCCATGGGGGTTATGAGCAGTTCTTC
CDR3 protein: CASSTHGGYEQFF

V gene: TRBV28
J gene: TRBJ2-4
clone size: many
D gene: .
CDR3 DNA: TGTGCCAGCAGTGGCGGGGGCCTAGCCAAAAACATTCAGTACTTC
CDR3 protein: CASSGGGLAKNIQYF

V gene: TRBV9
J gene: TRBJ1-3
clone size: .
D gene: TRBD1
CDR3 DNA: TGTGCCAGCAGCCCCGGACAGGCCGTCGGAAACACCATATATTTT
CDR3 protein: CASSPGQAVGNTIYF

V gene: TRBV5-6
J gene: TRBJ2-3
clone size: many
D gene: .
CDR3 DNA: TGTGCCAGAGCGGGACAGGAAAAGAGGGATACGCAGTATTTT
CDR3 protein: CARAGQEKRDTQYF

V gene: TRBV29-1
J gene: TRBJ2-1
clone size: many
D gene: .
CDR3 DNA: TGCAGCGTTGCGGGGAAAAATGAGCAGTTCTTC
CDR3 protein: CSVAGKNEQFF

V gene: TRBV30
J gene: TRBJ2-7
clone size: .
D gene: TRBD1
CDR3 DNA: TGTGCCTGGAGTCCATACCGACAGGGCGAGCAGTACTTC
CDR3 protein: CAWSPYRQGEQYF

V gene: TRBV6-2/TRBV6-3
J gene: TRBJ2-1
clone size: few
D gene: .
CDR3 DNA: TGTGCCAGCAGTTACCGGAGGGCCATCAATGAGCAGTTCTTC
CDR3 protein: CASSYRRAINEQFF

V gene: TRBV29-1
J gene: TRBJ1-4
clone size: .
D gene: TRBD1
CDR3 DNA: TGCAGCGTTGAGGGACAGTATAATGAAAAACTGTTTTTT
CDR3 protein: CSVEGQYNEKLFF

V gene: TRBV7-8
J gene: TRBJ2-2
clone size: many
D gene: TRBD1
CDR3 DNA: TGTGCCAGCAGCTTAGCCCAACAGGGGGACGGGGAGCTGTTTTTT
CDR3 protein: CASSLAQQGDGELFF

V gene: TRBV3-1
J gene: TRBJ2-3
clone size: many
D gene: .
CDR3 DNA: TGTGCCAGCAGCCAAAGTGGTGCAGATACGCAGTATTTT
CDR3 protein: CASSQSGADTQYF